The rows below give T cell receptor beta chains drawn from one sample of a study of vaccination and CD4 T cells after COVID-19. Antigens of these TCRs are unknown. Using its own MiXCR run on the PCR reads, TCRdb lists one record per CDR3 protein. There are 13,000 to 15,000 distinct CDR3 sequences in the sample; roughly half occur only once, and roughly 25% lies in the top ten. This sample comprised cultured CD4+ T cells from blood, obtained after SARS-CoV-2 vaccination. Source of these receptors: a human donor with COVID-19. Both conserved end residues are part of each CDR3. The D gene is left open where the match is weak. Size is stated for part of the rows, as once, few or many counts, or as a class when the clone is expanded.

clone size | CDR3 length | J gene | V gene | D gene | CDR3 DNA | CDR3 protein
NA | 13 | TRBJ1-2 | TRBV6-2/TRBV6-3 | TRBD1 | TGTGCCAGCAGACTGACAGGGAACTATGGCTACACCTTC | CASRLTGNYGYTF
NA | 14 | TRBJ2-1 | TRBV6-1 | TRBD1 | TGTGCCAGCAGTAACGGACAGGGGAGTAATGAGCAGTTCTTC | CASSNGQGSNEQFF
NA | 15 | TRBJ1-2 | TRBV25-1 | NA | TGTGCCAGCAGTGAATCGGGGGGCGCAGACTATGGCTACACCTTC | CASSESGGADYGYTF
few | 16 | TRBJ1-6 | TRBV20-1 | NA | TGCAGTGCTAGAGATCCAATGAAGTCGGGCGATTCACCCCTCCACTTT | CSARDPMKSGDSPLHF
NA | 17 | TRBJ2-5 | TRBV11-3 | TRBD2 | TGTGCCAGCAGCCCTAAAAAGGGCGGGGGTTTTATGGAGACCCAGTACTTC | CASSPKKGGGFMETQYF
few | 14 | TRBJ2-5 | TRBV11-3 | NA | TGTGCCAGCAGCTATCCGGGCCTTAAAGAGACCCAGTACTTC | CASSYPGLKETQYF
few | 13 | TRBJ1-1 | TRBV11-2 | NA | TGTGCCAGCAGCCCCGTAAGGGGTACTGAAGCTTTCTTT | CASSPVRGTEAFF
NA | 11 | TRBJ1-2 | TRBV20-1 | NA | TGCAGTGCCGGACCCAGCGGTGGCTACACCTTC | CSAGPSGGYTF
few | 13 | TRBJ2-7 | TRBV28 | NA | TGTGCCAGCACCAGAGGAGGGAGGAACGAGCAGTACTTC | CASTRGGRNEQYF
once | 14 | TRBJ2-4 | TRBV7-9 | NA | TGTGCCAGCAGCTTATTGTCTGCCGGGGACATTCAGTACTTC | CASSLLSAGDIQYF
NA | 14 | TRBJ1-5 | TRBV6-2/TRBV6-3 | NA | TGTGCCAGCAGTTACTCGGCGGGAGGGCAGCCCCAGCATTTT | CASSYSAGGQPQHF
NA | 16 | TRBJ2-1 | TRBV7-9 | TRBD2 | TGTGCCAGCAGCTTAGCTGGGGGGAGGGTTGCGGATGAGCAGTTCTTC | CASSLAGGRVADEQFF
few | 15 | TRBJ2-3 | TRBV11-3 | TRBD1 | TGTGCCAGCAGCCGAGACAGGGCTAGCACAGATACGCAGTATTTT | CASSRDRASTDTQYF
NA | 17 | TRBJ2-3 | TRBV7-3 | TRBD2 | TGTGCCAGCAGCTTATCCGGGTTAGCGGGGGGGCCGAATACGCAGTATTTT | CASSLSGLAGGPNTQYF
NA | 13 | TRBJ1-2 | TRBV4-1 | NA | TGCGCCAGCAGCCAAGAAAACCAAGGAGGCTACACCTTC | CASSQENQGGYTF
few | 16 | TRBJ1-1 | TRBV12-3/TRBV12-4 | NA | TGTGCCAGCAGTTTAAGTGGTGCGGGGTCGGACACTGAAGCTTTCTTT | CASSLSGAGSDTEAFF
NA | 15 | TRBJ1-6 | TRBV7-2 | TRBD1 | TGTGCCAGCAGCGACAGGGGCGGTGGTAATTCACCCCTCCACTTT | CASSDRGGGNSPLHF
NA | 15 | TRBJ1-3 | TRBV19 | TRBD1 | TGTGCCAGTAGTATCAGGACAGGGATCGGAAACACCATATATTTT | CASSIRTGIGNTIYF
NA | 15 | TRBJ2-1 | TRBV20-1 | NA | TGCAGTGCGGAGGGACCGAAGGCCTCCCTCAATGAGCAGTTCTTC | CSAEGPKASLNEQFF
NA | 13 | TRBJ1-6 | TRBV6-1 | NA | TGTGCCAGCAGCGAAGTCAATAATTCACCCCTCCACTTT | CASSEVNNSPLHF
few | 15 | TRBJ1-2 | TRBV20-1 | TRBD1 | TGCAGTGCTGAACAGACAGGGAGGCGGAACTATGGCTACACCTTC | CSAEQTGRRNYGYTF
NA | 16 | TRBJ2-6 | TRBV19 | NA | TGTGCCAGTAGTATCGGTCGGAGCTCTGGGGCCAACGTCCTGACTTTC | CASSIGRSSGANVLTF
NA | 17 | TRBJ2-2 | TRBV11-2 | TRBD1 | TGTGCCAGCAGCTTAGATCTCCCGGGACAGCACACCGGGGAGCTGTTTTTT | CASSLDLPGQHTGELFF
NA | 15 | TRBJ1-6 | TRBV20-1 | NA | TGCAGTGCCGTGGGGGGGGTGGTATCAATCTCACCCCTCCACTTT | CSAVGGVVSISPLHF
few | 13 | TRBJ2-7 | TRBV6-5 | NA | TGTGCCAGCAGTTTAAGGACAGACTACGAGCAGTACTTC | CASSLRTDYEQYF
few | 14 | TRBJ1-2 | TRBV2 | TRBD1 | TGTGCCAGCAGTGAGGAACAGGGGGCTTCCGGCTACACCTTC | CASSEEQGASGYTF
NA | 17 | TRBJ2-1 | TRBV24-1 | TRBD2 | TGTGCCGCCAGTGCCGTCGCCGGGACTAGATTCTACAATGAGCAGTTCTTC | CAASAVAGTRFYNEQFF
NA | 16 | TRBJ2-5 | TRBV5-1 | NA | TGCGCCAGCAGCACCCAGATTGCGGGTCCCCAAGAGACCCAGTACTTC | CASSTQIAGPQETQYF
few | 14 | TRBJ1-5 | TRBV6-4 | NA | TGTGCCAGCAGTGACTCTGGAGGGAGGCAGCCCCAGCATTTT | CASSDSGGRQPQHF
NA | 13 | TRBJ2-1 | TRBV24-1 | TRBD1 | TGTGCCACCGGGACAGGGTACGTCGATGAGCAGTTCTTC | CATGTGYVDEQFF
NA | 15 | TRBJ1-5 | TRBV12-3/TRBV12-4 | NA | TGTGCCAGCAGTTTGGCGGGGGGGCAGAATCAGCCCCAGCATTTT | CASSLAGGQNQPQHF
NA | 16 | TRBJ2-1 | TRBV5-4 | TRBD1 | TGTGCCAGCAGCTCCTCCGGGACAGGGATTTACAATGAGCAGTTCTTC | CASSSSGTGIYNEQFF
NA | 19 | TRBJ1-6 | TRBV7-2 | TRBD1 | TGTGCCAGCAGCCCCCTCCGGGACAGGGGGCTTAGAGGGAATTCACCCCTCCACTTT | CASSPLRDRGLRGNSPLHF
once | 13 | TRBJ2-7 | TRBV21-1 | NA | TGTGCCAGCAGACAGGGTGCCCCCTACGAGCAGTACTTC | CASRQGAPYEQYF
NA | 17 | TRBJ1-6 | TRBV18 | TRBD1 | TGTGCCAGCTCACCACGCGGCATCGGGACAGGGAATTCACCCCTCCACTTT | CASSPRGIGTGNSPLHF
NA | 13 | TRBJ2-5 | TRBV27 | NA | TGTGCCAGCAGTCTCCAGGGGTCCCAGACCCAGTACTTC | CASSLQGSQTQYF
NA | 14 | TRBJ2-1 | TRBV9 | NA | TGTGCCAGCAGCGTAAGGACCGCCGATAATGAGCAGTTCTTC | CASSVRTADNEQFF
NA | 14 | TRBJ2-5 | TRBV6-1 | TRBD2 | TGTGCCAGCAGACAACTAGCGGGGCAAGAGACCCAGTACTTC | CASRQLAGQETQYF
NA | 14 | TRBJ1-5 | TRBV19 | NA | TGTGCCAGCCGTCGGCGGTATAGCAATCAGCCCCAGCATTTT | CASRRRYSNQPQHF
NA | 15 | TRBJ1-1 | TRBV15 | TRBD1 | TGTGCCACCAGCAGAGAGAAAACAGGGGGTGGTGAAGCTTTCTTT | CATSREKTGGGEAFF
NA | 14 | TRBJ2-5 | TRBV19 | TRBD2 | TGTGCCAGTAGTATAAGCGGACTAGCGGAGACCCAGTACTTC | CASSISGLAETQYF
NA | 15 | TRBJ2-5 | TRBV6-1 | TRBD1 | TGTGCCAGCAGTGAAGCTGGGGGACAGGGAGGGACCCAGTACTTC | CASSEAGGQGGTQYF
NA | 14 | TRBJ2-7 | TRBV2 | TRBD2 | TGTGCCAGCAGGGCGGGACTAGCGGGGTCAGAGCAGTACTTC | CASRAGLAGSEQYF
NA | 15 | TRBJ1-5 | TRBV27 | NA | TGTGCCAGCAGTTTATTCCCAGGGGCGGGTCAGCCCCAGCATTTT | CASSLFPGAGQPQHF
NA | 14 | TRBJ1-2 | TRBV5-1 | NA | TGCGCCAGCAGCTTGGAGAGGCCTCCCTATGGCTACACCTTC | CASSLERPPYGYTF